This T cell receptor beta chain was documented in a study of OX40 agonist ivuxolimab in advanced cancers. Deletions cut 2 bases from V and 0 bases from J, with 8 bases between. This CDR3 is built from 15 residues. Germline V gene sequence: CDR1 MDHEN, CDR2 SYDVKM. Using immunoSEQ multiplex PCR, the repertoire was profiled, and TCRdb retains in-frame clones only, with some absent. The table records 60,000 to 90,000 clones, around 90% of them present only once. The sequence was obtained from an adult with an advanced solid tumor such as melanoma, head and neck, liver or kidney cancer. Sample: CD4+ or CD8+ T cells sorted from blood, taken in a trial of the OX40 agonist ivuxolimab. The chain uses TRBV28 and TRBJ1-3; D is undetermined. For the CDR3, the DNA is TGTGCCAGCAGTTTACGAGTTTTCTCTGGAAACACCATATATTTT. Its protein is CASSLRVFSGNTIYF.